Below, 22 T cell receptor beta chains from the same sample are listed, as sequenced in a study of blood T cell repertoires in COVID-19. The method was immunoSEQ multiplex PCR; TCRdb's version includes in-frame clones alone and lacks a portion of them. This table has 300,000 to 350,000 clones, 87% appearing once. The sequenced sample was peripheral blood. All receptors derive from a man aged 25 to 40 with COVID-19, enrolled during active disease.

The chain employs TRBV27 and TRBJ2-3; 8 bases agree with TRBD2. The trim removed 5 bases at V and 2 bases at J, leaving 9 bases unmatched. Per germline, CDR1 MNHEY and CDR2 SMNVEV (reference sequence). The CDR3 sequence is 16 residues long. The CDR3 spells CASSRLRGGNTDTQYF. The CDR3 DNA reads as TGTGCCAGCAGTCGATTACGGGGGGGAAACACAGATACGCAGTATTTT.

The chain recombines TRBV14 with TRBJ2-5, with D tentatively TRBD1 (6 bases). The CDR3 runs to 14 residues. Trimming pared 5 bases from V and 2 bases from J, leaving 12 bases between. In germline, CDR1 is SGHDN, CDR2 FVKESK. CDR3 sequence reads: CASSKGDIQETQYF. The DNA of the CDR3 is TGTGCCAGCAGCAAAGGGGACATACAAGAGACCCAGTACTTC.

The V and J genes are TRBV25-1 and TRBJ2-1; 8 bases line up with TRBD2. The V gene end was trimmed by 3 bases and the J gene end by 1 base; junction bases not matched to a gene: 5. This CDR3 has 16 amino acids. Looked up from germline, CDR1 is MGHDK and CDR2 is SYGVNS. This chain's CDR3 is CASSDPQRESYNEQFF. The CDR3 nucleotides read TGTGCCAGCAGTGATCCCCAGCGGGAGTCCTACAATGAGCAGTTCTTC.

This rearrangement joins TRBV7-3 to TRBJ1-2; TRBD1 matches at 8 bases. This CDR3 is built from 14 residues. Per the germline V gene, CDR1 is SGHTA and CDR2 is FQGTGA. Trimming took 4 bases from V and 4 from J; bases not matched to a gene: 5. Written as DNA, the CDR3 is TGTGCCAGCAGCTCGCAGGGGGCTGGCTATGGCTACACCTTC. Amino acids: CASSSQGAGYGYTF.

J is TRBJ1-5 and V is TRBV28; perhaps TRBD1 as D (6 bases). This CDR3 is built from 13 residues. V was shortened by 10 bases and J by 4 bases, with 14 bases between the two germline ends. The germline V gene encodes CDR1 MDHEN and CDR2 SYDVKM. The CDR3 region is CATRTDSNQPQHF. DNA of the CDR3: TGTGCCACAAGGACAGACTCTAATCAGCCCCAGCATTTT.

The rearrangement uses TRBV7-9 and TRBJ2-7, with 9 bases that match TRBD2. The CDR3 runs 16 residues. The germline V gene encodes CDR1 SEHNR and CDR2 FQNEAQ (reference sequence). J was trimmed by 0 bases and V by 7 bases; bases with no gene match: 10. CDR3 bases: TGTGCCAGCACCTCCCTACTTAGCGGGAGCTCCTACGAGCAGTACTTC. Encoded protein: CASTSLLSGSSYEQYF.

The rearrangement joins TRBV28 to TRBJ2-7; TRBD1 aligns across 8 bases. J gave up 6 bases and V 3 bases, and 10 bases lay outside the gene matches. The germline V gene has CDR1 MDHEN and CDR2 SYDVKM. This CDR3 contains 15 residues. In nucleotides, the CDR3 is TGTGCCAGCAGTTTTGCCGGGACAGGTGTAGGCGAGCAGTACTTC. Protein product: CASSFAGTGVGEQYF.

This CDR3 is CAWVKPGQRANTQYF. DNA of the CDR3: TGTGCCTGGGTTAAACCGGGACAGAGGGCCAATACGCAGTATTTT. The chain uses TRBV30 and TRBJ2-3, with 7 bases identical to TRBD1. This CDR3 comprises 15 residues. Germline lookup yields CDR1 GTSNPN and CDR2 SVGIG (reference sequence). V lost 5 bases to trimming and J lost 7 bases; unmatched junction nucleotides: 15.

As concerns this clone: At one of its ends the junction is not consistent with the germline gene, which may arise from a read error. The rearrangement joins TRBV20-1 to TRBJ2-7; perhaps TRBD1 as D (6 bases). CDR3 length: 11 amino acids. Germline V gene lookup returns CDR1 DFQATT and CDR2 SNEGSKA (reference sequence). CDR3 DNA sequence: TGCAGTGGTAGACAGGACTACGAGCAGTACTTC. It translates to CSGRQDYEQYF.

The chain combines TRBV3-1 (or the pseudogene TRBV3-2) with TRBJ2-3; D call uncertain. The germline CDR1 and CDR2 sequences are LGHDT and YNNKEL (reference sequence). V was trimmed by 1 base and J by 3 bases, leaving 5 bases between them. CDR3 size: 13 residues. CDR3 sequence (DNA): TGTGCCAGCAGCCAAGTCGGTACAGATACGCAGTATTTT. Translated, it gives CASSQVGTDTQYF.

DNA for the CDR3: TGTGCCAGCAGTTACTCGGAGGGACAGGCAAATGGCTACACCTTC. Its translation is CASSYSEGQANGYTF. The rearrangement links TRBV6-5 to TRBJ1-2, with 8 bases fitting TRBD1. This CDR3 is built from 15 residues. Germline CDR1 reads MNHEY; CDR2 reads SVGAGI. With V trimmed by 0 bases and J by 6 bases, 6 bases remained unmatched.

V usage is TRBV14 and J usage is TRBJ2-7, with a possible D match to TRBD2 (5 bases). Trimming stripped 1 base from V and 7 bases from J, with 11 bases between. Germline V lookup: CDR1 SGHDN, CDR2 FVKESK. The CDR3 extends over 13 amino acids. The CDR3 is CASSQGLRREQYF. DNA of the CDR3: TGTGCCAGCAGCCAAGGGCTGCGGAGGGAGCAGTACTTC.

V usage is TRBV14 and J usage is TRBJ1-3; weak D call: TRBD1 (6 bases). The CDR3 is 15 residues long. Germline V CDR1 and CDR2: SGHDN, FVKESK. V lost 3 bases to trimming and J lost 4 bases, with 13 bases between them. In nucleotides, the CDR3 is TGTGCCAGCAGCCAGGGGGCACAGAGAGGAAACACCATATATTTT. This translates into CASSQGAQRGNTIYF.

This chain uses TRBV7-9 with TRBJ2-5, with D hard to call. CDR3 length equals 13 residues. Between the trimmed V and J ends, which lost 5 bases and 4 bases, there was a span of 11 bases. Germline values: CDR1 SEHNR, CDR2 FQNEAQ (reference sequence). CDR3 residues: CASSEQLSETQYF. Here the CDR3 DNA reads TGTGCCAGCAGCGAACAGTTATCAGAGACCCAGTACTTC. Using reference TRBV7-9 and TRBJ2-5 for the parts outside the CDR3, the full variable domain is DTGVSQNPRHKITKRGQNVTFRCDPISEHNRLYWYRQTLGQGPEFLTYFQNEAQLEKSRLLSDRFSAERPKGSFSTLEIQRTEQGDSAMYLCASSEQLSETQYFGPGTRLLVL.

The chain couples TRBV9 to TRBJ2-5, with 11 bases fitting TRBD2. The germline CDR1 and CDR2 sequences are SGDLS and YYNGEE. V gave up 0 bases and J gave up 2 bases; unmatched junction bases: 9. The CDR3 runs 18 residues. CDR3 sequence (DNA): TGTGCCAGCAGCGTAGGTAGTAGCGGGGGGGCCAGGCAAGAGACCCAGTACTTC. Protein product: CASSVGSSGGARQETQYF.

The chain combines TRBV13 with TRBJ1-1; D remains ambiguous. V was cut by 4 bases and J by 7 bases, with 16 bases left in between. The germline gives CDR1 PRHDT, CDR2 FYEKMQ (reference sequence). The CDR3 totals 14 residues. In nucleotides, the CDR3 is TGTGCCAGCAGCTCTCGGGTTATGCGATTTGAAGCTTTCTTT. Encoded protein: CASSSRVMRFEAFF.

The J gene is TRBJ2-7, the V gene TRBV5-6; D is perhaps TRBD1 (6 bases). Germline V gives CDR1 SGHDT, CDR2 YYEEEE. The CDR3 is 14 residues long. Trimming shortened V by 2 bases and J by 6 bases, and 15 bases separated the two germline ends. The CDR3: CASSLGQSGGEQYF. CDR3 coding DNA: TGTGCCAGCAGCTTAGGACAGTCCGGAGGCGAGCAGTACTTC.

The CDR3 protein is CARLEGGIIYGYTF. Written as DNA, the CDR3 is TGTGCCAGGCTAGAGGGGGGGATAATCTATGGCTACACCTTC. The chain carries TRBV21-1 and TRBJ1-2. TRBV21-1 constitutes a pseudogene. CDR3 length equals 14 residues.

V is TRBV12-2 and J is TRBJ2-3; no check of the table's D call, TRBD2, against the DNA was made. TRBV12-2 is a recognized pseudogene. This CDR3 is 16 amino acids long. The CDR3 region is CASRFAGTSGTDTQYF. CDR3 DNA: TGTGCAAGTCGCTTCGCCGGGACTAGCGGGACAGATACGCAGTATTTT.

CDR3 protein: CASSHWAGRSTDTQYF. The CDR3 nucleotides read TGTGCCAGCAGCCATTGGGCAGGGCGGAGCACAGATACGCAGTATTTT. The chain links TRBV14 to TRBJ2-3; tentatively, D is TRBD1 (5 bases). The ends were cut back, 3 bases at V and 0 bases at J, with 13 bases in the middle. Germline V lookup: CDR1 SGHDN, CDR2 FVKESK. The CDR3 is 16 residues long.

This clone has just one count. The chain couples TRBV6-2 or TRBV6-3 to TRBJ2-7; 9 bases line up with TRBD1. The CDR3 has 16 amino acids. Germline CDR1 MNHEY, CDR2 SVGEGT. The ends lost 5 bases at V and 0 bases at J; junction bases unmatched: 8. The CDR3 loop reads CASSTLDRGYSYEQYF. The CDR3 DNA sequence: TGTGCCAGCAGTACCCTAGACAGGGGGTACTCCTACGAGCAGTACTTC.

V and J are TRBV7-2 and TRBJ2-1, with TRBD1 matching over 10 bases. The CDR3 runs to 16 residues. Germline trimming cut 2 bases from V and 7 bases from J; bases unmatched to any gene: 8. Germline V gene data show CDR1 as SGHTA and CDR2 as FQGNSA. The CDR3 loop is CASSLRQGAAGNEQFF. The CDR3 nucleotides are TGTGCCAGCAGCTTAAGACAGGGGGCGGCCGGGAATGAGCAGTTCTTC.